This T cell receptor beta chain was identified during a study of T cells in Graves' hyperthyroidism and ophthalmopathy. Overall study: Peripheral blood was drawn at first diagnosis, prior to all treatment.

Exclusion of a patient resulted from uncontrolled infection, other autoimmune disease, pregnancy or lactation. The study's findings and limits: The model identified upcoming ophthalmopathy a median about 6.5 months ahead of onset. Peripheral blood also featured most of the thyroid clonotypes expanded above 0.001.

A note on this clonotype: Its antigen is not known.

The source material, RNA transcripts, was used to amplify TCR beta CDR3 regions. Researchers ran a first-round RT-PCR on the TCR CDR3 using the HTBI primer set. TCRdb reanalysed the multiplex PCR reads using MiXCR and keeps one entry per CDR3 protein. The table includes tens of thousands of distinct CDR3 sequences, just under 50% detected once. Trimming took 5 bases from V and 0 from J, leaving 13 bases between them. CDR3 length: 15 amino acids. Germline CDR1 reads LNHDA; CDR2 reads SQIVND (reference sequence). This sequence joins TRBV19 and TRBJ1-1; D remains unclear. This clonotype was obtained from a woman aged 25 to 39 with Graves' ophthalmopathy. Source material: blood. This chain's CDR3 is CASSRAGGMNTEAFF. The CDR3 DNA follows: TGTGCCAGTAGTCGAGCGGGAGGGATGAACACTGAAGCTTTCTTT.